This T cell receptor (beta chain) originates from a study of blood T cell repertoires in COVID-19. Turning to the study itself: Samples of COVID-19 (acute and convalescent) were obtained from the United States, Italy and Spain. Nucleic acid was either cDNA or gDNA, and it came from T cells, B-cell-depleted T cells, or PBMCs.

There are 15 residues in the CDR3. Germline V CDR1 and CDR2: SGHNT, YENEEA. V gave up 2 bases and J gave up 3 bases, with 14 bases separating them. How the authors handled the data: Amplification with reference gene primers provided the estimates of nucleated cell counts. Clones were sequenced by immunoSEQ multiplex PCR, and TCRdb holds only the in-frame ones, with some missing. D and trimming were read from the DNA, whereas the V and J calls and clone size are those reported in that table. The data contain 100,000 to 150,000 clones, about 72% of them singletons. The sequence was collected from a woman in her sixties or seventies with acute or convalescent COVID-19. The specimen was peripheral blood. This chain uses TRBV11-3 with TRBJ2-7, with D perhaps matching TRBD1 (6 bases). The CDR3 DNA follows: TGTGCCAGCAGCTTAAGGGCCCAAGGGGGCTACGAGCAGTACTTC. Its protein product is CASSLRAQGGYEQYF.